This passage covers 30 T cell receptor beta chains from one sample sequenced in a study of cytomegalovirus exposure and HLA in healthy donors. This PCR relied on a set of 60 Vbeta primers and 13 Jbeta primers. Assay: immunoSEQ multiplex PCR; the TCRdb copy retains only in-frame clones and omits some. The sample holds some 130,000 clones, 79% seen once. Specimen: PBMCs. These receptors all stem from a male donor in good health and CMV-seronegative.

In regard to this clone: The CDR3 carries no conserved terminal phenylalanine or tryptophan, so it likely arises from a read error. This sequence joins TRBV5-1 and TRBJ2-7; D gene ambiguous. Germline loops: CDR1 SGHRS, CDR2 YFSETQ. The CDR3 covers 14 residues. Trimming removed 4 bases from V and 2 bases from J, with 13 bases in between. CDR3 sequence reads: CASSVGAVAYEQYL. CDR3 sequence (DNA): TGCGCCAGCAGCGTTGGCGCGGTAGCCTACGAGCAGTACCTC.

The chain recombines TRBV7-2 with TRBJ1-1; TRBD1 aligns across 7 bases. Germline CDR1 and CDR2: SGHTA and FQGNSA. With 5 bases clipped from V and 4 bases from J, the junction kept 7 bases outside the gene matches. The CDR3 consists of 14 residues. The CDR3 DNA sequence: TGTGCCAGCAGCCTGACAGGGAGGATCACTGAAGCTTTCTTT. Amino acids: CASSLTGRITEAFF.

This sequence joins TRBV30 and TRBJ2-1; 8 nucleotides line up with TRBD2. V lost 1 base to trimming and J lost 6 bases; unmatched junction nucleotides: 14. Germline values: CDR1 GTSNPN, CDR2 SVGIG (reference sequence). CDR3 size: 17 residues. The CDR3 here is CAWSGGSGAGATNEQFF. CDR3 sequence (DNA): TGTGCCTGGAGTGGCGGGTCTGGAGCGGGGGCCACCAATGAGCAGTTCTTC. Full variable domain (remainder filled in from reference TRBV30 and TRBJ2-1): SQTIHQWPATLVQPVGSPLSLECTVEGTSNPNLYWYRQAAGRGLQLLFYSVGIGQISSEVPQNLSASRPQDRQFILSSKKLLLSDSGFYLCAWSGGSGAGATNEQFFGPGTRLTVL.

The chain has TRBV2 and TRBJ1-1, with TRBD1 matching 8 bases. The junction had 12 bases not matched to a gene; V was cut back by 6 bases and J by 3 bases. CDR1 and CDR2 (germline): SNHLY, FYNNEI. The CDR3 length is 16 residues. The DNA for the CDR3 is TGTGCCAGCAGCAGACAGGGGCACTCAGAGGACACTGAAGCTTTCTTT. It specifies CASSRQGHSEDTEAFF. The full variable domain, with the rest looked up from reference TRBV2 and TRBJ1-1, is EPEVTQTPSHQVTQMGQEVILRCVPISNHLYFYWYRQILGQKVEFLVSFYNNEISEKSEIFDDQFSVERPDGSNFTLKIRSTKLEDSAMYFCASSRQGHSEDTEAFFGQGTRLTVV.

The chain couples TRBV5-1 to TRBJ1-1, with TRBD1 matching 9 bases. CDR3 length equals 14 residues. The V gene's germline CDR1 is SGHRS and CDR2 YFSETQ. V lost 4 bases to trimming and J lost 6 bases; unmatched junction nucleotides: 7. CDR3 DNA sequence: TGCGCCAGCAGCGCCGGGACAGGGATCGCTGAAGCTTTCTTT. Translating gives CASSAGTGIAEAFF.

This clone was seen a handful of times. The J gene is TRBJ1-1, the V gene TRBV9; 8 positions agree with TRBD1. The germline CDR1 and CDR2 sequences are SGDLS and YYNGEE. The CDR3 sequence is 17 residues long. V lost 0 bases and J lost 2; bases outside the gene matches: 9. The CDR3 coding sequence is TGTGCCAGCAGCGTAGGGCAGGGGGCATTCGGAAACACTGAAGCTTTCTTT. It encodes CASSVGQGAFGNTEAFF.

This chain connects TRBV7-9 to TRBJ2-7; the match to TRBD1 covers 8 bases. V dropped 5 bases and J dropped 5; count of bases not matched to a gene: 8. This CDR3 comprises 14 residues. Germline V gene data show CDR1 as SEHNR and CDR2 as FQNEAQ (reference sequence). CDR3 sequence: CASSPGTGEDEQYF. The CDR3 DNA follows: TGTGCCAGCAGCCCAGGGACAGGTGAGGACGAGCAGTACTTC.

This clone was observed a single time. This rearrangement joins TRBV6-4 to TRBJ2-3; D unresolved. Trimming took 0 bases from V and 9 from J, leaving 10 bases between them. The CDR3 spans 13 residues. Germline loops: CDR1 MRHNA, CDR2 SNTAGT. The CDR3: CASSDSRLSTQYF. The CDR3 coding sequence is TGTGCCAGCAGTGACTCGAGGCTTTCGACGCAGTATTTT.

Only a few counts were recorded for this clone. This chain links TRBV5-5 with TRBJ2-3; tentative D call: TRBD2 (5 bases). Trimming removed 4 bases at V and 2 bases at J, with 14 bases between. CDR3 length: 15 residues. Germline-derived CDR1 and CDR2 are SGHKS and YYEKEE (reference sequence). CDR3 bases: TGTGCCAGCAGCCTCCCCCGGGAACTCACAGATACGCAGTATTTT. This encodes CASSLPRELTDTQYF.

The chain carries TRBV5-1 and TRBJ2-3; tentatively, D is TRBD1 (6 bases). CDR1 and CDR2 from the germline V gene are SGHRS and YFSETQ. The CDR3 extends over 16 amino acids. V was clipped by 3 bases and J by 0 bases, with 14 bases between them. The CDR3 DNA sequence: TGCGCCAGCAGCTGGCGACAGGCTACTAGCACAGATACGCAGTATTTT. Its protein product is CASSWRQATSTDTQYF. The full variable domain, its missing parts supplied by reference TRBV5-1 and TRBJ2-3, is KAGVTQTPRYLIKTRGQQVTLSCSPISGHRSVSWYQQTPGQGLQFLFEYFSETQRNKGNFPGRFSGRQFSNSRSEMNVSTLELGDSALYLCASSWRQATSTDTQYFGPGTRLTVL.

The CDR3 DNA is TGTGCCAGCAGCTACCCCGGGACAGGGGAGTCACCCCTCCACTTT. Translated: CASSYPGTGESPLHF. The rearrangement links TRBV13 to TRBJ1-6; 10 bases are shared with TRBD1. Germline V CDR1 and CDR2: PRHDT, FYEKMQ (reference sequence). The CDR3 is 15 residues long. The V segment lost 4 bases and the J segment 10 bases; nucleotides outside the gene matches: 7.

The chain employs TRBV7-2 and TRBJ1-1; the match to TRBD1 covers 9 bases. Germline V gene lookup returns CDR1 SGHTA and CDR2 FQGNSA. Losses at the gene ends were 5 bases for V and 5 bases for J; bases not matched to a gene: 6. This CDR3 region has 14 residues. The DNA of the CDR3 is TGTGCCAGCAGCGGATGGACAGGGGTAACTGAAGCTTTCTTT. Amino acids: CASSGWTGVTEAFF.

CDR3 nucleotide sequence: TGTGCCAGCAGCACCTCTACGTCCTACAATGAGCAGTTCTTC. This translates into CASSTSTSYNEQFF. The rearrangement links TRBV21-1 to TRBJ2-1; TRBD2 reflects the table's D call only, with no check against the DNA. TRBV21-1 is tagged as a pseudogene. CDR3 length: 14 residues.

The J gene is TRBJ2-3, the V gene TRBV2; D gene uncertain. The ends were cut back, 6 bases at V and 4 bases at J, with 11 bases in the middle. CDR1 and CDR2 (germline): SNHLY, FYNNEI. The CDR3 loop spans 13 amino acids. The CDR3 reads CASSGDLADTQYF. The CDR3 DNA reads TGTGCCAGCAGCGGAGACTTGGCAGATACGCAGTATTTT. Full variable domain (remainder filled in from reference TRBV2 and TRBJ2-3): EPEVTQTPSHQVTQMGQEVILRCVPISNHLYFYWYRQILGQKVEFLVSFYNNEISEKSEIFDDQFSVERPDGSNFTLKIRSTKLEDSAMYFCASSGDLADTQYFGPGTRLTVL.

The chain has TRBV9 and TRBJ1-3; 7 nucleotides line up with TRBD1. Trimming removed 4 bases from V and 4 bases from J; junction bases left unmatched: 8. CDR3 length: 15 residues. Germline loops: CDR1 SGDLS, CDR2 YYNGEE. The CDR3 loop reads CASSPNRDSGNTIYF. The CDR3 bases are TGTGCCAGCAGCCCGAACCGGGACAGCGGAAACACCATATATTTT.

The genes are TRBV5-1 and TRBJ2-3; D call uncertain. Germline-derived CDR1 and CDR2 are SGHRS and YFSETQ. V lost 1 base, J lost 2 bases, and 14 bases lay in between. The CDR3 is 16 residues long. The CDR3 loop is CASSLTSAKTTDTQYF. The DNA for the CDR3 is TGCGCCAGCAGCTTGACCTCTGCGAAAACCACAGATACGCAGTATTTT.

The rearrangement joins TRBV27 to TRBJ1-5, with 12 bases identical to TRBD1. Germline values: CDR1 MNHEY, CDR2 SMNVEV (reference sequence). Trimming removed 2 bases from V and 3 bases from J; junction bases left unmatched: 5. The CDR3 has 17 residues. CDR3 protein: CASSLTGQGANNQPQHF. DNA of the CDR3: TGTGCCAGCAGTTTAACGGGACAGGGGGCCAACAATCAGCCCCAGCATTTT.

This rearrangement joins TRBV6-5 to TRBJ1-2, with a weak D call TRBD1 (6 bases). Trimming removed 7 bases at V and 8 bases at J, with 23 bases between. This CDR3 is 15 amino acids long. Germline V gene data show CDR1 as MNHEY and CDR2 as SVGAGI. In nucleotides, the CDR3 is TGTGCCAGCAAAACCCCCGGGACATTATCCGCCGGCTACACCTTC. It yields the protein CASKTPGTLSAGYTF.

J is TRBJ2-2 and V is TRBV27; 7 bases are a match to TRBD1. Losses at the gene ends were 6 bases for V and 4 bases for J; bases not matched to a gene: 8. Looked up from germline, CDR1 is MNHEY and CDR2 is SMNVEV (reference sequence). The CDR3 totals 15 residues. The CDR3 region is CASRQGWGVTGELFF. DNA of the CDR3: TGTGCCAGCAGACAGGGGTGGGGAGTCACCGGGGAGCTGTTTTTT.

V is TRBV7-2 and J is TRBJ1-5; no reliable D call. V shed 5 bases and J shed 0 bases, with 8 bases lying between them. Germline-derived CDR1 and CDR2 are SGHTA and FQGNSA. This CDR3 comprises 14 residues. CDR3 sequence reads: CASSLGNSNQPQHF. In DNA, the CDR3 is TGTGCCAGCAGCCTCGGGAATAGCAATCAGCCCCAGCATTTT.

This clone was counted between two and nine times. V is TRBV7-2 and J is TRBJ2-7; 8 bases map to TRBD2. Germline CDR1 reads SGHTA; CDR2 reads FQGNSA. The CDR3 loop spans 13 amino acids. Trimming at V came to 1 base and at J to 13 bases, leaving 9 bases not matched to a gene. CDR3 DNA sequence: TGTGCCAGCAGCTTAGATCCGCGGGGGGCCCTCTACTTC. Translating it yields CASSLDPRGALYF.

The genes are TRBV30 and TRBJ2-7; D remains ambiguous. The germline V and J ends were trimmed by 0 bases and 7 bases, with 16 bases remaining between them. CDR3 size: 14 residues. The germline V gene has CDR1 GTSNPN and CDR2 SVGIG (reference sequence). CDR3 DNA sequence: TGTGCCTGGAGTGTAGGCGGTGGCCCTTGGGAGCAGTACTTC. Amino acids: CAWSVGGGPWEQYF.

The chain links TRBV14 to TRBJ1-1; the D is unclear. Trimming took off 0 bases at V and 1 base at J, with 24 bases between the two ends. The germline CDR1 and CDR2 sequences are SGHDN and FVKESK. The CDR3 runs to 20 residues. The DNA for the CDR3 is TGTGCCAGCAGCCAAGATCCTTACGGGGAGGACTCCTTTGGGAACACTGAAGCTTTCTTT. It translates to CASSQDPYGEDSFGNTEAFF.

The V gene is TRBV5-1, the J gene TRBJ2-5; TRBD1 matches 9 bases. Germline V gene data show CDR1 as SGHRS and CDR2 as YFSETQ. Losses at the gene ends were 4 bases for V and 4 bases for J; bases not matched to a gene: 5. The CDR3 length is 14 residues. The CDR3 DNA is TGCGCCAGCAGCGGGGACAGGGCAAGAGAGACCCAGTACTTC. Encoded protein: CASSGDRARETQYF.

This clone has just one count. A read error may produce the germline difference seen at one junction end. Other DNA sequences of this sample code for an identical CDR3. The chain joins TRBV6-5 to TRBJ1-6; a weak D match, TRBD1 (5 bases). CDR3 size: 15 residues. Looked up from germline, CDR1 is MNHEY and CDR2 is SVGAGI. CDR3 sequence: CASTRGDAYNSPLHF. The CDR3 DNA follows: TGTGCCAGCACCCGGGGGGACGCCTATAATTCGCCCCTCCACTTT.

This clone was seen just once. The CDR3 sequence is CASSLGRTGQGVNQPQHF. DNA of the CDR3: TGTGCCAGCAGCTTAGGCCGGACGGGGCAGGGGGTCAATCAGCCCCAGCATTTT. The chain links TRBV7-2 to TRBJ1-5, with 7 bases matching TRBD1. V shed 1 base, J shed 3 bases, and the junction held 12 bases outside the gene matches. CDR1 and CDR2 from the germline V gene are SGHTA and FQGNSA. CDR3 size: 18 residues.

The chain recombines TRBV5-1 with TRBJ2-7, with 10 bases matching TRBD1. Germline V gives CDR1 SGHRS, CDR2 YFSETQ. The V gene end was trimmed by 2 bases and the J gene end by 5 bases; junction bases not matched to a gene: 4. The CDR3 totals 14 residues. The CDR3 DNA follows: TGCGCCAGCAGCTTCGGACAGGGGGGAAACGAGCAGTACTTC. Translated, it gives CASSFGQGGNEQYF.

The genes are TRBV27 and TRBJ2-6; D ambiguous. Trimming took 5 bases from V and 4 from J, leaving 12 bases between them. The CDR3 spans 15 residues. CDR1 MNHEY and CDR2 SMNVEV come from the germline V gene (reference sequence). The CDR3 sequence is CASSPRVGGANVLTF. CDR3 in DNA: TGTGCCAGCAGTCCCCGGGTTGGGGGGGCCAACGTCCTGACTTTC.

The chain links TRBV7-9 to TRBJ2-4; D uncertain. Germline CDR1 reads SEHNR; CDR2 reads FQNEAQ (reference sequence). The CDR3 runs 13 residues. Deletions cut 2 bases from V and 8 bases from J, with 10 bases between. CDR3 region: CASSLLGTDIQYF. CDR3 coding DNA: TGTGCCAGCAGCTTATTGGGTACAGACATTCAGTACTTC.

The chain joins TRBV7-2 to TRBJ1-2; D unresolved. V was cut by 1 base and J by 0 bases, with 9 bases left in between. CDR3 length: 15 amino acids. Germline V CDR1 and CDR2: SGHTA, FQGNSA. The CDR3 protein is CASSLDRATNYGYTF. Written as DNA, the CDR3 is TGTGCCAGCAGCTTAGACAGAGCCACTAACTATGGCTACACCTTC. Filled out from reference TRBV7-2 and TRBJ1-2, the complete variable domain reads GAGVSQSPSNKVTEKGKDVELRCDPISGHTALYWYRQSLGQGLEFLIYFQGNSAPDKSGLPSDRFSAERTGGSVSTLTIQRTQQEDSAVYLCASSLDRATNYGYTFGSGTRLTVV.